Presented here are 15 T cell receptor beta chains from one specimen sequenced in a study of blood T cell repertoires in COVID-19 (dated by TCRdb to 2020 to 2022). Library preparation used the immunoSEQ multiplex PCR assay. TCRdb carries this immuneACCESS record with in-frame sequences only. Its versions omit some clonotypes, under half of them owing to an unresolved V gene in the studies checked, with the rest unexplained. This sample has roughly 130,000 clones in its table, and around 83% of those were observed once. 15% to 20% of the sample is in the top ten clones. What was sequenced was peripheral blood. These receptors all stem from a woman in her forties or fifties with acute or convalescent COVID-19.

This chain joins TRBV5-8 and TRBJ1-5, with a possible D match to TRBD1 (5 bases). CDR3 size: 16 residues. Trimming left V 0 bases short and J 3 bases short, with 13 bases between. Germline loops: CDR1 SGHTS, CDR2 YDEGEE. Written as DNA, the CDR3 is TGTGCCAGCAGCTTGGGGACCCAGGGTTTCAATCAGCCCCAGCATTTT. It specifies CASSLGTQGFNQPQHF.

The CDR3 DNA follows: TGTGCCAGCAGCAGGACCAGGGGCAACACTGAAGCTTTCTTT. Translation: CASSRTRGNTEAFF. The J gene is TRBJ1-1, the V gene TRBV14, with a tentative D call TRBD1 (6 bases). The CDR3 has 14 residues. The germline gives CDR1 SGHDN, CDR2 FVKESK. The V end was cut by 5 bases, the J end by 2 bases, with 12 bases between.

In this sample, this clone turned up a few times. The chain carries TRBV3-1 (or the pseudogene TRBV3-2) and TRBJ2-2; 7 bases match TRBD2. CDR3 length: 16 amino acids. Germline V CDR1 and CDR2: LGHDT, YNNKEL (reference sequence). V lost 2 bases and J lost 4; bases outside the gene matches: 7. The CDR3 loop is CASSQTTGGPTGELFF. The CDR3 nucleotides read TGTGCCAGCAGCCAAACAACGGGGGGACCCACCGGGGAGCTGTTTTTT.

This chain joins TRBV18 and TRBJ1-4; the match to TRBD1 covers 7 bases. Trimming removed 2 bases from V and 7 bases from J; junction bases left unmatched: 4. The CDR3 runs 14 residues. CDR1 and CDR2 (germline): KGHSH, LQKENI. CDR3 sequence (DNA): TGTGCCAGCTCACCAGACAGGGCTAGTGAAAAACTGTTTTTT. As protein: CASSPDRASEKLFF.

This chain uses TRBV6-1 with TRBJ1-5, with TRBD1 identical over 9 bases. The CDR3 extends over 15 amino acids. Per germline, CDR1 MNHNS and CDR2 SASEGT. The V and J ends lost 0 bases and 6 bases, in that order; junction bases with no gene match: 3. The CDR3 DNA follows: TGTGCCAGCAGTGAAGCGCTGACAGGGGGTCAGCCCCAGCATTTT. Amino acid sequence: CASSEALTGGQPQHF.

The rearrangement uses TRBV19 and TRBJ2-2; no reliable D call. The CDR3 has 14 amino acids. Germline lookup yields CDR1 LNHDA and CDR2 SQIVND (reference sequence). V lost 2 bases and J lost 1, with 5 bases in between. CDR3 nucleotides: TGTGCCAGTAGTATAACGGGGAACACCGGGGAGCTGTTTTTT. This codes for CASSITGNTGELFF.

The V call is TRBV28, the J call TRBJ1-4; the match to TRBD1 covers 9 bases. The junction had 3 bases not matched to a gene; V was cut back by 2 bases and J by 5 bases. The CDR3 has 15 residues. Germline lookup yields CDR1 MDHEN and CDR2 SYDVKM. This CDR3 reads CASSLRGTGNEKLFF. The CDR3 region has the DNA TGTGCCAGCAGTTTAAGGGGGACAGGGAATGAAAAACTGTTTTTT.

The chain employs TRBV5-1 and TRBJ1-1, with a weak D call TRBD1 (5 bases). CDR1 is SGHRS, CDR2 YFSETQ, per germline. The CDR3 is 13 residues long. The germline V and J ends were trimmed by 5 bases and 3 bases, with 11 bases remaining between them. CDR3 sequence: CASRGLVDTEAFF. CDR3 nucleotides: TGCGCCAGCAGGGGACTTGTGGACACTGAAGCTTTCTTT.

CDR3 region: CAWSGQGGSEAFF. The CDR3 nucleotides read TGTGCCTGGAGTGGACAGGGTGGGTCTGAAGCTTTCTTT. The chain employs TRBV30 and TRBJ1-1, with 7 bases matching TRBD1. V trimming: 1 base; J trimming: 6 bases; junction bases outside the gene matches: 5. The germline V gene has CDR1 GTSNPN and CDR2 SVGIG (reference sequence). CDR3 length: 13 residues.

The chain has TRBV5-8 and TRBJ1-2; tentative D call: TRBD1 (6 bases). The ends were cut back, 4 bases at V and 2 bases at J, with 15 bases in the middle. From germline, CDR1 is SGHTS and CDR2 YDEGEE. The CDR3 is 15 amino acids. CDR3 DNA: TGTGCCAGCAGCAATGGACAGTCAGGGAACTATGGCTACACCTTC. Translated: CASSNGQSGNYGYTF. Based on the CDR3 plus reference TRBV5-8 and TRBJ1-2, the full variable domain is EAGVTQSPTHLIKTRGQQATLRCSPISGHTSVYWYQQALGLGLQFLLWYDEGEERNRGNFPPRFSGRQFPNYSSELNVNALELEDSALYLCASSNGQSGNYGYTFGSGTRLTVV.

The chain couples TRBV5-5 to TRBJ2-1, with D maybe TRBD2 (6 bases). Germline-derived CDR1 and CDR2 are SGHKS and YYEKEE (reference sequence). Trimming left V 5 bases short and J 6 bases short, with 15 bases between. The CDR3 loop spans 14 amino acids. In DNA form, the CDR3 reads TGTGCCAGCAGAAGGGACTTGATGTTCAATGAGCAGTTCTTC. Translating gives CASRRDLMFNEQFF. Full variable domain (outside the CDR3, taken from reference TRBV5-5 and TRBJ2-1): DAGVTQSPTHLIKTRGQQVTLRCSPISGHKSVSWYQQVLGQGPQFIFQYYEKEERGRGNFPDRFSARQFPNYSSELNVNALLLGDSALYLCASRRDLMFNEQFFGPGTRLTVL.

The table lists this clone with a count of one. The chain is built from TRBV4-1 and TRBJ1-2, with 7 positions matching TRBD1. V was pared by 0 bases and J by 9 bases, with 10 bases of the junction left unmatched. CDR1 and CDR2 from the germline V gene are MGHRA and YSYEKL. The CDR3 runs to 15 residues. CDR3 region: CASSQEPRTGVSYTF. The DNA for the CDR3 is TGCGCCAGCAGCCAAGAGCCACGGACAGGAGTTAGCTACACCTTC.

The rearrangement joins TRBV15 to TRBJ2-7, with unresolved D. The CDR3 is 13 residues long. Germline-derived CDR1 and CDR2 are LNHNV and YYDKDF (reference sequence). V lost 0 bases to trimming and J lost 3 bases, with 6 bases between them. CDR3 coding DNA: TGTGCCACCAGCAGAGACAGCGACTACGAGCAGTACTTC. Translating it yields CATSRDSDYEQYF.

The CDR3 coding sequence is TGTGCCAGTAGTCCCGCTTCGGGACAGGGTAAATATGGCTACACCTTC. Residues: CASSPASGQGKYGYTF. This chain links TRBV19 with TRBJ1-2, with 9 bases matching TRBD1. Trimming at V came to 5 bases and at J to 5 bases, leaving 12 bases not matched to a gene. The CDR3 is 16 residues long. CDR1 and CDR2 (germline): LNHDA, SQIVND (reference sequence).

The rearrangement uses TRBV18 and TRBJ1-5; TRBD1 matches at 10 bases. CDR3 length: 16 amino acids. Germline CDR1 KGHSH, CDR2 LQKENI. V trimming: 0 bases; J trimming: 2 bases; junction bases outside the gene matches: 1. The CDR3 loop is CASSPPGQGGNQPQHF. The CDR3 nucleotides read TGTGCCAGCTCACCACCTGGACAGGGGGGCAATCAGCCCCAGCATTTT.